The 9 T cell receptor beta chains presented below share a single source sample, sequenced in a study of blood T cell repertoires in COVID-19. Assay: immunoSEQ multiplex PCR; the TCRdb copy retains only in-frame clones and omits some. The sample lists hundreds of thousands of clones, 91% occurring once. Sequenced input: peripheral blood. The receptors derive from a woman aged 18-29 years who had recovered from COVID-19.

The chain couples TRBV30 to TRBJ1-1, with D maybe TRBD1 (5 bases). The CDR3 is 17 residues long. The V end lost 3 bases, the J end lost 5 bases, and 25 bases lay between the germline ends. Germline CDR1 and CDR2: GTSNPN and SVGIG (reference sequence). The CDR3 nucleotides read TGTGCCTGGAGCCACTGGGGGAAGCGGGTTACGCAGACTGAAGCTTTCTTT. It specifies CAWSHWGKRVTQTEAFF.

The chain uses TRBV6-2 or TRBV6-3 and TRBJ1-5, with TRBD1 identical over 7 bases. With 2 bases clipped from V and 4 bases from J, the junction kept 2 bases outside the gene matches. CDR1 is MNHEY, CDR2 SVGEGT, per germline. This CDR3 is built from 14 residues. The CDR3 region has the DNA TGTGCCAGCAGTTACGACAGGGTTAATCAGCCCCAGCATTTT. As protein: CASSYDRVNQPQHF.

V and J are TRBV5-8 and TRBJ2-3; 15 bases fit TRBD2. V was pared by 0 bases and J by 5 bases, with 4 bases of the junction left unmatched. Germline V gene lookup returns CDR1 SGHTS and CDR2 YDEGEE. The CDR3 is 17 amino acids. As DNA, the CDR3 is TGTGCCAGCAGCTTGGGGACTAGCGGGAGGGCCGTAGATACGCAGTATTTT. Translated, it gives CASSLGTSGRAVDTQYF.

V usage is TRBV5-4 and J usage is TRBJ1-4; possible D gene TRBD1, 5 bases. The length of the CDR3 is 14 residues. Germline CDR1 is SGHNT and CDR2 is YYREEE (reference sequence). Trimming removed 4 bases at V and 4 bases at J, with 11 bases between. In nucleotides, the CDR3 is TGTGCCAGCAGCGCGGGACGGATTAATGAAAAACTGTTTTTT. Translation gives CASSAGRINEKLFF. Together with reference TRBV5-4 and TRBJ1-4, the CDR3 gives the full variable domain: ETGVTQSPTHLIKTRGQQVTLRCSSQSGHNTVSWYQQALGQGPQFIFQYYREEENGRGNFPPRFSGLQFPNYSSELNVNALELDDSALYLCASSAGRINEKLFFGSGTQLSVL.

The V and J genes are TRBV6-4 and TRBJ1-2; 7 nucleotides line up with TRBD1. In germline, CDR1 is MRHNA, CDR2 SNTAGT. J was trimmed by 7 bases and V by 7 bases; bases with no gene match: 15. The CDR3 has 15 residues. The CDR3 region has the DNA TGTGCCAGCAATCCGGAACAGGGGCAAACTGGTGGCTACACCTTC. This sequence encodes CASNPEQGQTGGYTF.

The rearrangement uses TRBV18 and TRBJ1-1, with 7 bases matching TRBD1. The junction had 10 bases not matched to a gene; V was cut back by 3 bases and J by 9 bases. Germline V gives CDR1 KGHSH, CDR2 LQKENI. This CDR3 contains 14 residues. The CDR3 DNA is TGTGCCAGCTCACCTGATTCCGACAGGGTCCAAGCTTTCTTT. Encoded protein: CASSPDSDRVQAFF.

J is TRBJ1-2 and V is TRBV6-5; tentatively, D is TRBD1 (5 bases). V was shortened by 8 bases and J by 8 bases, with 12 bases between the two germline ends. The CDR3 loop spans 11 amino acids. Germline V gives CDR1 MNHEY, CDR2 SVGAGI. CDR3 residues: CASGGATGYTF. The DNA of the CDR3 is TGTGCCAGCGGAGGGGCGACGGGCTACACCTTC.

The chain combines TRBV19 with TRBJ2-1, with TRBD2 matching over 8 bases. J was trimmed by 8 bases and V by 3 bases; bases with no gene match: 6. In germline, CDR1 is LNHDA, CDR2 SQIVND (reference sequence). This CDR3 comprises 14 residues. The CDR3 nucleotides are TGTGCCAGTAGTATTGCGGGAGGTTCGGATGAGCAGTTCTTC. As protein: CASSIAGGSDEQFF.

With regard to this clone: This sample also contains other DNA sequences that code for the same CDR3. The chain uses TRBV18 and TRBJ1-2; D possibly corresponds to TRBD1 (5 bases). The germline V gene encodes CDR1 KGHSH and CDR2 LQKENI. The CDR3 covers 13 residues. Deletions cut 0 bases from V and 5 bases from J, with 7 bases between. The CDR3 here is CASSPPGLYGYTF. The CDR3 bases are TGTGCCAGCTCACCACCGGGACTTTATGGCTACACCTTC.